Sequencing of this T cell receptor beta chain was carried out in a study of blood T cell repertoires in COVID-19. Method: immunoSEQ multiplex PCR; TCRdb's copy keeps in-frame clones and lacks some. The table includes about 220,000 clones, 80% to 85% detected once. The CDR3 sequence is 13 residues long. Germline-derived CDR1 and CDR2 are SNHLY and FYNNEI. V was trimmed by 3 bases and J by 2 bases, leaving 7 bases between them. Sequencing was done on a sample of peripheral blood. This sequence joins TRBV2 and TRBJ1-1; D not certain. This clonotype originated in a woman aged 55-70 years with acute or convalescent COVID-19. CDR3 amino acids: CASSEVENTEAFF. The DNA of the CDR3 is TGTGCCAGCAGTGAGGTAGAAAACACTGAAGCTTTCTTT. Together with reference TRBV2 and TRBJ1-1, the CDR3 gives the full variable domain: EPEVTQTPSHQVTQMGQEVILRCVPISNHLYFYWYRQILGQKVEFLVSFYNNEISEKSEIFDDQFSVERPDGSNFTLKIRSTKLEDSAMYFCASSEVENTEAFFGQGTRLTVV.